Described below is a single T cell receptor (beta chain) sequence and its context. A far more abundant clone sits one base away, making this likely a read error. The CDR3 carries no conserved terminal phenylalanine or tryptophan, so it likely arises from a read error. These data belong to a study of shared clonotypes between healthy human individuals. Sequencing was performed with immunoSEQ multiplex PCR; in TCRdb, only in-frame clones are kept and a portion is missing. The sample shows about 490,000 clones, over 60% of them seen only once. The source material was PBMCs. The sequence derives from a woman between 35 and 50 years old in good health. Some clones in this sample may be carry-over from other donors' samples.

This CDR3 reads CSGATGMNTEAFL. The CDR3, as DNA: TGCAGCGGCGCTACAGGGATGAACACTGAAGCTTTCCTT. The chain employs TRBV29-1 and TRBJ1-1, with a possible D match to TRBD1 (6 bases). Germline V lookup: CDR1 SQVTM, CDR2 ANQGSEA. The CDR3 length is 13 residues. V lost 7 bases to trimming and J lost 0 bases, with 12 bases between them.